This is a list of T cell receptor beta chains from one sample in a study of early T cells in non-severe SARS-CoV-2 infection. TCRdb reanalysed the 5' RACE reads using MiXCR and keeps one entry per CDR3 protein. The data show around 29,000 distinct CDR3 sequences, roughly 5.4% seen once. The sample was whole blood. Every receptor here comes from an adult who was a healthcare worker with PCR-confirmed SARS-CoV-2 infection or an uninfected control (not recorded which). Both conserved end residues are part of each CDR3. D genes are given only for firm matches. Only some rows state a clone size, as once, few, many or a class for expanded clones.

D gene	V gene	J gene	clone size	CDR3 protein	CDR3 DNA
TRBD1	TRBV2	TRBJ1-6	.	CASSSGTDNSPLHF	TGTGCCAGCAGCTCCGGGACAGATAATTCACCCCTCCACTTT
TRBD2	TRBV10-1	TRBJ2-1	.	CARERLAGDIEQFF	TGCGCCAGGGAGCGACTAGCGGGAGATATTGAGCAGTTCTTC
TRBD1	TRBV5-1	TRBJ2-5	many	CASSWGQGQETQYF	TGCGCCAGCAGCTGGGGACAGGGCCAAGAGACCCAGTACTTC
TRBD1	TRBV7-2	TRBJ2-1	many	CASSLARGQGGGEQFF	TGTGCCAGCAGCTTAGCACGGGGACAGGGTGGAGGTGAGCAGTTCTTC
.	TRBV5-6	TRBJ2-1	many	CASRIRGISYNEQFF	TGTGCCAGCAGGATACGGGGAATCTCCTACAATGAGCAGTTCTTC
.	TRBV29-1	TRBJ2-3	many	CSVEWSPGGADTQYF	TGCAGCGTTGAGTGGTCCCCTGGAGGGGCCGATACGCAGTATTTT
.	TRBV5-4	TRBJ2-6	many	CASSLQGKSGANVLTF	TGTGCCAGCAGCCTACAGGGAAAATCTGGGGCCAACGTCCTGACTTTC
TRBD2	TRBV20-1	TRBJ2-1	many	CSATSGTYNEQFF	TGCAGTGCCACTAGCGGGACCTACAATGAGCAGTTCTTC
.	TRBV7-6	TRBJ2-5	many	CASSLVTWTAKETQYF	TGTGCCAGCAGCTTAGTAACTTGGACAGCCAAAGAGACCCAGTACTTC
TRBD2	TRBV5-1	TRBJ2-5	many	CASSYGLAGDETQYF	TGCGCCAGCAGCTACGGACTAGCGGGAGATGAGACCCAGTACTTC
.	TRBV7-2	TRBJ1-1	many	CASSYPLVNTEAFF	TGTGCCAGCAGCTACCCCCTTGTGAACACTGAAGCTTTCTTT
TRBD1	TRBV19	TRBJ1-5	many	CASSIETGQLRSNQPQHF	TGTGCCAGTAGTATCGAGACAGGGCAACTACGGAGCAATCAGCCCCAGCATTTT
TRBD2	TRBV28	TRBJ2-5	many	CASSWGGETQYF	TGTGCCAGCAGTTGGGGGGGGGAGACCCAGTACTTC
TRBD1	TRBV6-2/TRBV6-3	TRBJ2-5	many	CASSLAGTGQETQYF	TGTGCCAGCAGTCTCGCCGGGACAGGACAAGAGACCCAGTACTTC
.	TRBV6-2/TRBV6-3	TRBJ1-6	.	CASAPNGGPSPLHF	TGTGCCAGCGCCCCAAATGGGGGCCCTTCACCCCTCCACTTT
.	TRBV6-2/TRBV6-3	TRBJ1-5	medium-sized	CASTTDGNQPQHF	TGTGCCAGCACCACGGACGGCAATCAGCCCCAGCATTTT
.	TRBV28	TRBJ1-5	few	CASKVRLDGTQPQHF	TGTGCCAGCAAGGTTAGACTGGACGGCACTCAGCCCCAGCATTTT
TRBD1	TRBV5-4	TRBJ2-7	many	CASFHAGGYEQYF	TGTGCCAGCTTCCACGCAGGGGGCTACGAGCAGTACTTC